The T cell receptor (beta chain) described here comes from a study of cytomegalovirus exposure and HLA in healthy donors. At the level of the study: A prior analysis found 90 million to 120 million unique TCR beta sequences from 150 million to 200 million T cells. Genotyping showed 81% of 398 donors falling in the Caucasian-associated ancestry cluster.

This clone was recorded a few times. The antigen is unknown. The length of the CDR3 is 16 residues. V was shortened by 2 bases and J by 2 bases, with 15 bases between the two germline ends. Germline values: CDR1 SGHTA, CDR2 FQGNSA. Study findings and constraints: Most TCR sequences were seen very rarely across donors, but some public TCRs occurred in many. When a later analysis was performed, an Asian-associated ancestry cluster reportedly had fewer N-insertions than the approximately 680-donor mean.

60 Vbeta and 13 Jbeta primers were used in PCR. Assay used: immunoSEQ multiplex PCR; TCRdb lists only in-frame clones, some missing. The data show about 200,000 clones, with roughly 77% seen just once and roughly 0.4% held by the top ten. The sample comprised PBMCs. The sequence was obtained from a male donor in good health and CMV-seropositive. The chain joins TRBV7-2 to TRBJ1-2; D ambiguous. The CDR3 nucleotides are TGTGCCAGCAGCTTACCCCAGAGTGCGGCCAACTATGGCTACACCTTC. Translated, it gives CASSLPQSAANYGYTF.